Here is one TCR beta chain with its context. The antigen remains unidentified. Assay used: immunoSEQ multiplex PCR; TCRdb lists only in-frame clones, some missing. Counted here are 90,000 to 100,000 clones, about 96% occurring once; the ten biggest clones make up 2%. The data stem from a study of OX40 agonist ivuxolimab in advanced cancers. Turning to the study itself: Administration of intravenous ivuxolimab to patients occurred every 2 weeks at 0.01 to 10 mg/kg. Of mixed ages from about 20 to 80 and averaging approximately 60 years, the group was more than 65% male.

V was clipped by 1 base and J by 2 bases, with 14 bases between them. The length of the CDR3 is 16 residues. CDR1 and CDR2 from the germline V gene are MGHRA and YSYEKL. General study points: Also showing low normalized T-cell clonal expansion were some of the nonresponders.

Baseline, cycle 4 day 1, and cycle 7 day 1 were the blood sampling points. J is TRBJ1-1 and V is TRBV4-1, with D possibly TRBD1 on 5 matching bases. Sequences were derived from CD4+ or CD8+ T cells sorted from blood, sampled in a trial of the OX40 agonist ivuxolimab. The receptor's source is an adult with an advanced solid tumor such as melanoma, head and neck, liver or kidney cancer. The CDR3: CASSQAEKGFNTEAFF. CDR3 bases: TGCGCCAGCAGCCAAGCCGAAAAGGGGTTTAACACTGAAGCTTTCTTT.